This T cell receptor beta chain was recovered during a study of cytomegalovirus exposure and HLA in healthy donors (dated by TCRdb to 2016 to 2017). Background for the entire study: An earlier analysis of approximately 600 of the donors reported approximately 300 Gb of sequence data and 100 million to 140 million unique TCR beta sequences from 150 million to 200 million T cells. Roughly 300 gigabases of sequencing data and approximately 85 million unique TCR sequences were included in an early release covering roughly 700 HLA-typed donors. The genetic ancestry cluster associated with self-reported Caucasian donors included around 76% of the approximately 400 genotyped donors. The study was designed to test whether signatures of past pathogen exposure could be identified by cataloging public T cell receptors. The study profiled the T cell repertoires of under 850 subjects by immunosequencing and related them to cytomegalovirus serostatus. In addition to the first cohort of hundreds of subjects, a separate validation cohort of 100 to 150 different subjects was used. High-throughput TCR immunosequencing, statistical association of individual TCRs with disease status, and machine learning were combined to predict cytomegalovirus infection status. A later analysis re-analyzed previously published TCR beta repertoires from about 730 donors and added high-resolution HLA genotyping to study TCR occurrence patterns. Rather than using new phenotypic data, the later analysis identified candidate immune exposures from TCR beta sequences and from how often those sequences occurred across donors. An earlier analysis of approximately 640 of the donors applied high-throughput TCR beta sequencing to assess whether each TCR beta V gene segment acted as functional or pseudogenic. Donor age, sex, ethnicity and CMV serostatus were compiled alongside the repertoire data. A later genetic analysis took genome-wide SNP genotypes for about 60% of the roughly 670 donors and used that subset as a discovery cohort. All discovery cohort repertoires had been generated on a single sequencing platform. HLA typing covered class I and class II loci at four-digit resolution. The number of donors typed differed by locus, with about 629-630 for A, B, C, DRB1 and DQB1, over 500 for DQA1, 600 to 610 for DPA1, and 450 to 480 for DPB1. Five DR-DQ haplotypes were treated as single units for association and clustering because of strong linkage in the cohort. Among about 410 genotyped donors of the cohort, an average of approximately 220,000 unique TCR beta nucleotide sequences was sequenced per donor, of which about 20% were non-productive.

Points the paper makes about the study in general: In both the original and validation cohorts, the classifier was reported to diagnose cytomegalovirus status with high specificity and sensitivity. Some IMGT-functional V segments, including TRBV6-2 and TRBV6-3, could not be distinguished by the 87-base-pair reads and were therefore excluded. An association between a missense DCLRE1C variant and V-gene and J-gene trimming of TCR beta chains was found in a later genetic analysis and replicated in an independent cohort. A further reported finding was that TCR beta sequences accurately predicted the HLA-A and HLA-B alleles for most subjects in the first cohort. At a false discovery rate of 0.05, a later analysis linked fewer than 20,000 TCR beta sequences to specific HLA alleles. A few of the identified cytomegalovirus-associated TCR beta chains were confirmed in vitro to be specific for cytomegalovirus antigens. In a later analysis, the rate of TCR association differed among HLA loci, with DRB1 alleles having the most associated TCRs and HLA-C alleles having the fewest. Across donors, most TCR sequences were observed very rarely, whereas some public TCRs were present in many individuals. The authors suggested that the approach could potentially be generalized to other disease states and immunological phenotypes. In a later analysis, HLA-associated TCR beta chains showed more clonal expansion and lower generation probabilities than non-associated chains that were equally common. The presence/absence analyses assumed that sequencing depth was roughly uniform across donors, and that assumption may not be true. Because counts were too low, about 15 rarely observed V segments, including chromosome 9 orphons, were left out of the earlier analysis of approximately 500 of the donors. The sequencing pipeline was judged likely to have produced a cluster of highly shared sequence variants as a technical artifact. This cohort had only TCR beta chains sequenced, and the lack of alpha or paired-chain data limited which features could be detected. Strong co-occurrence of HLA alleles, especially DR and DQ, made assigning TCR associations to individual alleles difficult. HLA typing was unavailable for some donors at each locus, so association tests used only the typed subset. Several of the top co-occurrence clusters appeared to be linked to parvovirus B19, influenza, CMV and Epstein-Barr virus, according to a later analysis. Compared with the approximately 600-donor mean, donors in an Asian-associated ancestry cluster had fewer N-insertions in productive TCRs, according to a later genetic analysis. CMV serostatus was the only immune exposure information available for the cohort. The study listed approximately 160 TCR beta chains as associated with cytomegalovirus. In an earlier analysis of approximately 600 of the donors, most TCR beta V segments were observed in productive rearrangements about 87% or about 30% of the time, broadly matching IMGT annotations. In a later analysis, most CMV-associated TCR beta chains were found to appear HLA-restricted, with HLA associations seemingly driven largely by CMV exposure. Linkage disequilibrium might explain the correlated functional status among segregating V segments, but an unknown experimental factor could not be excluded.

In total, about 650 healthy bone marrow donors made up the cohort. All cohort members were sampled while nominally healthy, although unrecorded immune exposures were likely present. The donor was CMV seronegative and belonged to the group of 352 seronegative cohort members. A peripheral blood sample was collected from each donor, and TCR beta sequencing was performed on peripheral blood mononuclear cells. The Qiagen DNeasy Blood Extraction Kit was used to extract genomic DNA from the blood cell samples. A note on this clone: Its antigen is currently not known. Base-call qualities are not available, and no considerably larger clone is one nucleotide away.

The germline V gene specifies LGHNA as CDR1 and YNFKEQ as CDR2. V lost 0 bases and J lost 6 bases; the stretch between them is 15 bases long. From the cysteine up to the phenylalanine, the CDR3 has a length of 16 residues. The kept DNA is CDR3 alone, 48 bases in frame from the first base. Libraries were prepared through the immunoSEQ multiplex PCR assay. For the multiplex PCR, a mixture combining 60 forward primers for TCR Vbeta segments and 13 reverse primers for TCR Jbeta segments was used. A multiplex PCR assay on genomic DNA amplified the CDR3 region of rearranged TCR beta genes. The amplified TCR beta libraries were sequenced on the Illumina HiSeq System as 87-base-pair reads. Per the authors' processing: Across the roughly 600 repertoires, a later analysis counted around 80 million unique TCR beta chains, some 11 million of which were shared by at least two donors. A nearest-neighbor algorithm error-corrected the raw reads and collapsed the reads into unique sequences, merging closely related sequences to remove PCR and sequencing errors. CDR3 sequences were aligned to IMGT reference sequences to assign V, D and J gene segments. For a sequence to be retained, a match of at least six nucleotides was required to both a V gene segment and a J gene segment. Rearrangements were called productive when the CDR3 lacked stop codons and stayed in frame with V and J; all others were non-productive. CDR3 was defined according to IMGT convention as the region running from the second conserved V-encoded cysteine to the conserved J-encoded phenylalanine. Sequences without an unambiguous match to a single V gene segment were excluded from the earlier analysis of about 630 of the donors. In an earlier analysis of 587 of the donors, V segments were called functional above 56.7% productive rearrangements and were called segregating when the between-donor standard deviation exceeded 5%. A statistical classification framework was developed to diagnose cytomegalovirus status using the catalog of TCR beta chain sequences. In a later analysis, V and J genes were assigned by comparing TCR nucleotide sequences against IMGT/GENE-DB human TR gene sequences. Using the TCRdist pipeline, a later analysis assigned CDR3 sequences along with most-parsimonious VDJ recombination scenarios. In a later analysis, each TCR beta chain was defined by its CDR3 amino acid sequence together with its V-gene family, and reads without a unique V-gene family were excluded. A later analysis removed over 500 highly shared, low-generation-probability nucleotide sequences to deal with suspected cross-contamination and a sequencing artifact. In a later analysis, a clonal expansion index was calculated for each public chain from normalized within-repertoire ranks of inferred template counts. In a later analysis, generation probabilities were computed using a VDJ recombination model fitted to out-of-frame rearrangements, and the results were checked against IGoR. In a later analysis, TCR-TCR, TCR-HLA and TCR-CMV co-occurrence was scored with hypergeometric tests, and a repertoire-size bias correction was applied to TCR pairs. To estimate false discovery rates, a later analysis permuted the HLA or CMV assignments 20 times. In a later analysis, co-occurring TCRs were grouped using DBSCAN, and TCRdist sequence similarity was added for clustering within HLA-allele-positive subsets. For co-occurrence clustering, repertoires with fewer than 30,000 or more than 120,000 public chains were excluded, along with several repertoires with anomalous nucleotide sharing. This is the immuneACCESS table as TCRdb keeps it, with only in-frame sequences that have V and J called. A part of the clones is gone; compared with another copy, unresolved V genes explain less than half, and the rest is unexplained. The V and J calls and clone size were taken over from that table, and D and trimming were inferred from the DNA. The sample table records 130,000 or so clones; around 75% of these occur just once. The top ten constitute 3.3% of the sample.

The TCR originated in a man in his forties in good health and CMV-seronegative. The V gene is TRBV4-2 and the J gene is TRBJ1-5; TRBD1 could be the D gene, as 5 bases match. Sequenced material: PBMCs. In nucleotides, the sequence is TGTGCCAGCAGCCAAGAAGAAGGGGCGCGGAGTCAGCCCCAGCATTTT. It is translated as CASSQEEGARSQPQHF.